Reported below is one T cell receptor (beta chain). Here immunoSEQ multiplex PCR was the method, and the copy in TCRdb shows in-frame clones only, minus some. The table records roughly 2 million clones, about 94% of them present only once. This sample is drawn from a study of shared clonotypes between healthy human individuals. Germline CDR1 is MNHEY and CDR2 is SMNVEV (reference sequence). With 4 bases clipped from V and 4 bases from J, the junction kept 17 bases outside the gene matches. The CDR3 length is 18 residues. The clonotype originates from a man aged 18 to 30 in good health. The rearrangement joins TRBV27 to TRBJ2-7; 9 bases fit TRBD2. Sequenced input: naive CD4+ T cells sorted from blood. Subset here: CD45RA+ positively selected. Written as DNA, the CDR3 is TGTGCCAGCAGTTCTATGCCGGGACTAGCCCGAGGAGGGTACGAGCAGTACTTC. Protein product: CASSSMPGLARGGYEQYF.